The clone carrying this TCR beta chain was counted only a few times. Antigen specificity is unknown. This record belongs to a study of T cell responses to AZD1222 COVID-19 vaccine. Measured with immunoSEQ multiplex PCR; TCRdb has only the in-frame clones, and not every one. This table has about 95,000 clones, roughly nine tenths appearing once. V was clipped by 1 base and J by 4 bases, with 10 bases between them. Per the germline V gene, CDR1 is ENHRY and CDR2 is SYGVKD. The CDR3 covers 14 residues. Findings of the study overall: Clonal diversity may have been underestimated, and the donors were mostly white British, with more females than males. Increases in Spike-specific TCR breadth and depth were seen after two AZD1222 doses.

This chain connects TRBV10-3 to TRBJ1-1; D is possibly TRBD1 (5 bases). Sequenced material: peripheral blood, taken on day 0 of AZD1222 vaccination. This TCR was recovered from an adult in good health. CDR3 coding DNA: TGTGCCATCAGTGAGTACGGGGGGGTCACTGAAGCTTTCTTT. Protein: CAISEYGGVTEAFF.